A selection of T cell receptor beta chains follows, all from one sample in a study of T-cell memory formation after mild COVID-19. TCRdb recomputed calls from the 5' RACE reads with MiXCR, one row per CDR3 protein. The table has about 250,000 distinct CDR3 sequences, over 15% seen once; the top ten hold 3.5% to 4%. Specimen: PBMCs or a T cell subset sorted from them (not recorded which). These TCRs come from a man younger than 30 who had mild COVID-19 (a few samples of this study predate the infection). Cell type and time point are not known. Each CDR3 is given with its conserved first and last residue. A D gene is named only where the DNA matches it firmly. Clone size is given for some rows only: seen once, a few or many times, or a class if the clone is expanded.

V,length,J,size,D,CDR3,DNA
TRBV20-1,15,TRBJ2-3,few,TRBD1,CSAGTGGKLSDTQYF,TGCAGTGCTGGGACAGGGGGCAAACTATCGGATACGCAGTATTTT
TRBV2,11,TRBJ2-4,NA,NA,CASSEENIQYF,TGTGCCAGCAGTGAAGAAAACATTCAGTACTTC
TRBV28,14,TRBJ1-5,NA,TRBD1,CASRGTGDNQPQHF,TGTGCCAGCAGAGGGACAGGGGACAATCAGCCCCAGCATTTT
TRBV9,15,TRBJ2-2,few,NA,CASSVVSGNTGELFF,TGTGCCAGCAGCGTAGTTAGTGGGAACACCGGGGAGCTGTTTTTT
TRBV7-2,13,TRBJ1-1,NA,NA,CASSLEGVIEAFF,TGTGCCAGCAGCTTAGAGGGGGTCATTGAAGCTTTCTTT
TRBV20-1,15,TRBJ2-5,NA,NA,CSARELGGSQETQYF,TGCAGTGCTAGAGAGCTGGGGGGTAGCCAAGAGACCCAGTACTTC
TRBV18,13,TRBJ1-2,few,TRBD1,CASSLYDRDGYTF,TGTGCCAGCTCACTTTACGACAGGGACGGCTACACCTTC
TRBV12-3/TRBV12-4,15,TRBJ1-1,NA,NA,CASSTLGGRDTEAFF,TGTGCCAGCAGCACACTGGGGGGCAGGGACACTGAAGCTTTCTTT
TRBV12-3/TRBV12-4,11,TRBJ1-3,few,NA,CASFAGNTIYF,TGTGCCAGCTTTGCCGGAAACACCATATATTTT
TRBV12-3/TRBV12-4,11,TRBJ1-4,NA,NA,CASSSQGKLFF,TGTGCCAGCAGCTCCCAGGGAAAACTGTTTTTT
TRBV28,15,TRBJ2-1,few,TRBD1,CASSSPGTGYNEQFF,TGTGCCAGCAGTTCGCCCGGGACAGGGTACAATGAGCAGTTCTTC
TRBV7-9,15,TRBJ2-3,few,TRBD1,CASSLGETGLDTQYF,TGTGCCAGCAGCTTAGGGGAGACAGGGCTCGATACGCAGTATTTT
TRBV6-5,11,TRBJ1-1,NA,NA,CASMSGTEAFF,TGTGCCAGCATGAGTGGGACTGAAGCTTTCTTT
TRBV28,15,TRBJ2-3,NA,NA,CASSFEGVGTDTQYF,TGTGCCAGCAGTTTCGAGGGGGTGGGAACAGATACGCAGTATTTT
TRBV20-1,14,TRBJ2-2,few,NA,CSARGRVGTGELFF,TGCAGTGCTAGAGGCAGGGTAGGCACCGGGGAGCTGTTTTTT
TRBV12-3/TRBV12-4,13,TRBJ1-2,NA,NA,CASSRRGVYGYTF,TGTGCCAGCAGCCGAAGGGGAGTCTATGGCTACACCTTC
TRBV7-2,17,TRBJ2-1,NA,TRBD2,CASSRTSGGAGYNEQFF,TGTGCCAGCAGCAGGACTAGCGGGGGGGCCGGCTACAATGAGCAGTTCTTC
TRBV11-2,13,TRBJ2-5,few,NA,CASSPTGAETQYF,TGTGCCAGCAGCCCAACCGGGGCGGAGACCCAGTACTTC
TRBV6-5,13,TRBJ2-7,NA,NA,CASSYRGQHEQYF,TGTGCCAGCAGTTACCGAGGGCAGCACGAGCAGTACTTC
TRBV20-1,16,TRBJ2-2,few,TRBD1,CSARDPVTGVTGELFF,TGCAGTGCTAGAGATCCCGTGACAGGGGTCACCGGGGAGCTGTTTTTT
TRBV20-1,13,TRBJ1-1,few,NA,CSAIQDLNTEAFF,TGCAGTGCCATACAGGACTTGAACACTGAAGCTTTCTTT
TRBV3-1,13,TRBJ1-1,NA,NA,CASSPDSYTEAFF,TGTGCCAGCAGCCCCGACAGTTACACTGAAGCTTTCTTT
TRBV5-5,15,TRBJ1-2,NA,TRBD1,CASSLEGQSNYGYTF,TGTGCCAGCAGCCTGGAGGGACAGTCGAACTATGGCTACACCTTC
TRBV27,14,TRBJ2-1,NA,NA,CASSLSVPQHEQFF,TGTGCCAGCAGTTTATCTGTCCCGCAGCATGAGCAGTTCTTC
TRBV20-1,12,TRBJ2-5,NA,NA,CSASGPEETQYF,TGCAGTGCTTCAGGACCTGAAGAGACCCAGTACTTC
TRBV20-1,16,TRBJ2-2,few,NA,CSARHLAGANGGELFF,TGCAGTGCTAGACACCTGGCGGGGGCAAATGGCGGGGAGCTGTTTTTT
TRBV7-8,14,TRBJ1-2,NA,NA,CASSLDANNYGYTF,TGTGCCAGCAGCTTAGACGCGAATAACTATGGCTACACCTTC
TRBV6-5,13,TRBJ1-2,once,NA,CASRLGPNYGYTF,TGTGCCAGCAGACTAGGTCCTAACTATGGCTACACCTTC
TRBV18,12,TRBJ2-5,NA,NA,CASSPPGETQYF,TGTGCCAGCTCACCACCGGGGGAGACCCAGTACTTC
TRBV2,15,TRBJ1-3,few,NA,CASSIGAVSGNTIYF,TGTGCCAGCAGTATAGGGGCGGTTTCTGGAAACACCATATATTTT
TRBV7-2,15,TRBJ1-5,few,NA,CASSLDGKPHQPQHF,TGTGCCAGCAGCTTAGACGGTAAACCCCATCAGCCCCAGCATTTT
TRBV7-2,14,TRBJ2-5,NA,NA,CASSLAPLGETQYF,TGTGCCAGCAGCTTAGCCCCACTAGGGGAGACCCAGTACTTC
TRBV6-2/TRBV6-3,12,TRBJ1-5,NA,NA,CASKTLNQPQHF,TGTGCCAGCAAGACCCTTAATCAGCCCCAGCATTTT
TRBV12-3/TRBV12-4,16,TRBJ2-2,once,TRBD2,CASRGTSGGVYGELFF,TGTGCCAGCAGGGGTACTAGCGGGGGGGTTTACGGGGAGCTGTTTTTT
TRBV7-3,15,TRBJ2-1,NA,NA,CASSARGLGKNEQFF,TGTGCCAGCAGCGCGCGGGGGCTAGGCAAGAATGAGCAGTTCTTC
TRBV29-1,12,TRBJ1-5,NA,NA,CSVEVGGQPQHF,TGCAGCGTTGAAGTGGGAGGTCAGCCCCAGCATTTT
TRBV7-3,13,TRBJ2-1,NA,NA,CASSLGQVNEQFF,TGTGCCAGCAGCTTAGGTCAGGTCAATGAGCAGTTCTTC
TRBV28,19,TRBJ2-1,NA,TRBD2,CASSPQPASGGARYNEQFF,TGTGCCAGCAGTCCTCAACCTGCTAGCGGGGGGGCGCGATACAATGAGCAGTTCTTC
TRBV5-5,15,TRBJ2-5,NA,NA,CASSPPPDGVETQYF,TGTGCCAGCAGCCCTCCCCCCGACGGAGTAGAGACCCAGTACTTC
TRBV6-6,17,TRBJ1-5,NA,NA,CAGSSPGGIYSNQPQHF,TGTGCCGGCAGCTCTCCGGGCGGGATTTATAGCAATCAGCCCCAGCATTTT
TRBV4-1,16,TRBJ2-5,few,TRBD1,CASSQERQGLGETQYF,TGCGCCAGCAGCCAAGAGCGACAGGGCTTGGGGGAGACCCAGTACTTC
TRBV20-1,16,TRBJ2-3,NA,NA,CSARDPRQGFTDTQYF,TGCAGTGCTAGAGATCCCCGGCAGGGGTTCACAGATACGCAGTATTTT
TRBV12-3/TRBV12-4,13,TRBJ2-7,NA,NA,CASSKDGAYEQYF,TGTGCCAGCAGTAAGGACGGGGCCTACGAGCAGTACTTC
TRBV7-2,14,TRBJ2-5,few,NA,CASSLWLAEGTQYF,TGTGCCAGCAGCTTGTGGCTAGCTGAAGGGACCCAGTACTTC
TRBV4-1,13,TRBJ1-2,NA,NA,CASTGGRNWGYTF,TGCGCCAGCACCGGGGGACGAAATTGGGGCTACACCTTC
TRBV29-1,13,TRBJ1-1,few,NA,CSVEGGVNTEAFF,TGCAGCGTTGAAGGAGGGGTGAACACTGAAGCTTTCTTT
TRBV12-3/TRBV12-4,12,TRBJ1-2,few,NA,CASSFQQYGYTF,TGTGCCAGCAGTTTTCAACAGTATGGCTACACCTTC
TRBV7-9,11,TRBJ1-4,few,NA,CASSLEGKLFF,TGTGCCAGCAGCTTAGAGGGAAAACTGTTTTTT
TRBV5-1,14,TRBJ2-2,NA,TRBD1,CASAGGQGTGELFF,TGCGCCAGCGCCGGAGGACAGGGCACCGGGGAGCTGTTTTTT
TRBV10-3,17,TRBJ1-5,few,TRBD1,CAISVGQNGGGQGPQHF,TGTGCCATCAGTGTAGGGCAGAATGGGGGCGGACAGGGGCCCCAGCATTTT
TRBV2,14,TRBJ2-1,once,NA,CASSEEQGGDEQFF,TGTGCCAGCAGTGAAGAACAGGGTGGGGATGAGCAGTTCTTC